These 25 T cell receptor beta chains originate from one sample sequenced in a study of cytomegalovirus exposure and HLA in healthy donors. The PCR ran on 60 Vbeta and 13 Jbeta primers. The repertoire was sequenced with immunoSEQ multiplex PCR; TCRdb's copy has only in-frame clones and lacks some. Of about 190,000 clones listed, around 90% are singletons. Sample: PBMCs. These receptors were taken from a boy aged 2 to 9 in good health and CMV-seronegative.

This clone has only one observation. The chain joins TRBV9 to TRBJ1-6; D call uncertain. With 1 base removed from V and 8 bases from J, the gap between germline ends came to 10 bases. The CDR3 spans 14 residues. Germline assignment: CDR1 SGDLS and CDR2 YYNGEE. The CDR3 sequence is CASSVWREYSPLHF. CDR3 in DNA: TGTGCCAGCAGCGTATGGAGGGAGTATTCACCCCTCCACTTT. The full variable domain, rest sourced from reference TRBV9 and TRBJ1-6, is DSGVTQTPKHLITATGQRVTLRCSPRSGDLSVYWYQQSLDQGLQFLIQYYNGEERAKGNILERFSAQQFPDLHSELNLSSLELGDSALYFCASSVWREYSPLHFGNGTRLTVT.

The V call is TRBV10-3, the J call TRBJ1-5, with 11 bases that match TRBD1. The germline CDR1 and CDR2 sequences are ENHRY and SYGVKD. The V and J ends lost 10 bases and 5 bases, in that order; junction bases with no gene match: 16. The CDR3 length is 17 residues. CDR3 protein: CATRISIGTGGDQPQHF. CDR3 DNA sequence: TGTGCCACCAGAATCTCTATTGGGACAGGGGGGGATCAGCCCCAGCATTTT.

The chain is built from TRBV2 and TRBJ2-7; TRBD1 aligns across 9 bases. V shed 9 bases, J shed 1 base, and the junction held 7 bases outside the gene matches. This CDR3 has 14 amino acids. The germline CDR1 and CDR2 sequences are SNHLY and FYNNEI. The CDR3 loop reads CASGRDRASYEQYF. CDR3 nucleotide sequence: TGTGCCAGTGGGAGGGACAGGGCATCCTACGAGCAGTACTTC.

The chain has TRBV7-9 and TRBJ2-5; D gene ambiguous. V was cut by 1 base and J by 5 bases, with 8 bases left in between. Germline CDR1 reads SEHNR; CDR2 reads FQNEAQ (reference sequence). This CDR3 has 13 residues. CDR3 amino acids: CASSLVGTETQYF. Written as DNA, the CDR3 is TGTGCCAGCAGCTTAGTGGGCACTGAGACCCAGTACTTC.

This clone was seen more than once but under ten times. The genes are TRBV28 and TRBJ1-1; 7 bases fit TRBD1. Germline V lookup: CDR1 MDHEN, CDR2 SYDVKM. With V trimmed by 2 bases and J by 5 bases, 5 bases remained unmatched. This CDR3 spans 14 amino acids. As DNA, the CDR3 is TGTGCCAGCAGTTTACGACAGGGTAGGACTGAAGCTTTCTTT. Translation: CASSLRQGRTEAFF.

This chain uses TRBV7-9 with TRBJ2-7; a possible D gene is TRBD1 (6 bases). CDR1 is SEHNR and CDR2 is FQNEAQ in the germline V gene (reference sequence). Trimming stripped 1 base from V and 6 bases from J, with 10 bases between. The CDR3 consists of 13 residues. In nucleotides, the CDR3 is TGTGCCAGCAGCTTAGGTCAGGGGCCCGAGCAGTACTTC. Its protein product is CASSLGQGPEQYF.

The chain employs TRBV5-1 and TRBJ2-2, with 10 bases aligning to TRBD2. This CDR3 has 16 residues. The V segment lost 2 bases and the J segment 6 bases; nucleotides outside the gene matches: 7. Per the germline V gene, CDR1 is SGHRS and CDR2 is YFSETQ. CDR3 bases: TGCGCCAGCAGCTTATCTAGCGGGAGCCCCCCCGGGGAGCTGTTTTTT. It codes for CASSLSSGSPPGELFF.

CDR3: CASSWGLAGAYEQYF. The CDR3 DNA follows: TGCGCCAGCAGCTGGGGACTAGCGGGCGCCTACGAGCAGTACTTC. The rearrangement joins TRBV5-1 to TRBJ2-7; 12 nucleotides align to TRBD2. CDR1 and CDR2 (germline): SGHRS, YFSETQ. The V and J ends lost 3 bases and 2 bases, in that order; junction bases with no gene match: 3. The CDR3 totals 15 residues.

This clone was detected only once. V usage is TRBV6-1 and J usage is TRBJ2-3; D is unclear. The CDR3 spans 13 residues. The V end was cut by 6 bases, the J end by 2 bases, with 9 bases between. Germline V gene data show CDR1 as MNHNS and CDR2 as SASEGT. This CDR3 reads CASRALLTDTQYF. The CDR3 DNA reads as TGTGCCAGCAGGGCCCTCCTCACAGATACGCAGTATTTT.

The chain uses TRBV27 and TRBJ2-5, with 12 positions matching TRBD2. This CDR3 has 14 residues. Germline V CDR1 and CDR2: MNHEY, SMNVEV (reference sequence). V gave up 5 bases and J gave up 9 bases; unmatched junction bases: 7. CDR3 nucleotides: TGTGCCAGCAGTGGACTAGCGGGACCGGATTCCCAGTACTTC. As protein: CASSGLAGPDSQYF.

This sequence joins TRBV5-1 and TRBJ1-2; D may be TRBD1 (5 bases). Germline V gene lookup returns CDR1 SGHRS and CDR2 YFSETQ. CDR3 length: 13 amino acids. V gave up 5 bases and J gave up 7 bases, with 15 bases separating them. For the CDR3, the DNA is TGCGCCAGCAGGGGCAGGTCGCAGGGTGGCTACACCTTC. Its translation is CASRGRSQGGYTF.

V and J are TRBV7-2 and TRBJ2-7; D unresolved. The CDR3 extends over 15 amino acids. The V gene lost 2 bases and the J gene lost 3 bases, with 14 bases spanning the gap. Germline CDR1 is SGHTA and CDR2 is FQGNSA. The CDR3 loop reads CASSLIEAYVYEQYF. In DNA, the CDR3 is TGTGCCAGCAGCTTAATTGAGGCTTACGTCTACGAGCAGTACTTC.

The chain uses TRBV4-1 and TRBJ2-7, with 7 nucleotides matching TRBD1. The CDR3 contains 15 residues. Germline loops: CDR1 MGHRA, CDR2 YSYEKL. V lost 4 bases and J lost 2; bases outside the gene matches: 8. In DNA form, the CDR3 reads TGCGCCAGCAGCCTAGGACAGGCGGTCACCTACGAGCAGTACTTC. This sequence encodes CASSLGQAVTYEQYF.

This chain connects TRBV7-9 to TRBJ1-2, with 9 bases matching TRBD1. The V segment lost 5 bases and the J segment 8 bases; nucleotides outside the gene matches: 6. The CDR3 is 13 residues long. Germline CDR1 reads SEHNR; CDR2 reads FQNEAQ (reference sequence). The CDR3 here is CASSGRDRDGYTF. Written as DNA, the CDR3 is TGTGCCAGCAGCGGCCGGGACAGGGACGGCTACACCTTC.

The chain is built from TRBV5-5 and TRBJ1-5; 7 nucleotides align to TRBD1. The CDR3 totals 15 residues. The trim removed 7 bases at V and 1 base at J, leaving 8 bases unmatched. The germline CDR1 and CDR2 sequences are SGHKS and YYEKEE (reference sequence). The CDR3 nucleotides are TGTGCCAGCGGAACAGGGGACGTGAGCAATCAGCCCCAGCATTTT. It translates to CASGTGDVSNQPQHF.

The chain joins TRBV28 to TRBJ1-5; maybe TRBD1 (6 bases). From germline, CDR1 is MDHEN and CDR2 SYDVKM. Trimming took off 4 bases at V and 0 bases at J, with 19 bases between the two ends. The CDR3 has 18 residues. DNA of the CDR3: TGTGCCAGCAGTTCCTGGGGGGGGATAGGGGGTAGCAATCAGCCCCAGCATTTT. Protein product: CASSSWGGIGGSNQPQHF. The whole variable domain, filled in from reference TRBV28 and TRBJ1-5, reads DVKVTQSSRYLVKRTGEKVFLECVQDMDHENMFWYRQDPGLGLRLIYFSYDVKMKEKGDIPEGYSVSREKKERFSLILESASTNQTSMYLCASSSWGGIGGSNQPQHFGDGTRLSIL.

V and J are TRBV25-1 and TRBJ1-2, with D possibly being TRBD1 (5 bases). The germline CDR1 and CDR2 sequences are MGHDK and SYGVNS. The CDR3 sequence is 13 residues long. V lost 2 bases to trimming and J lost 5 bases, with 9 bases between them. CDR3 amino acids: CASSEGAGYGYTF. CDR3 coding DNA: TGTGCCAGCAGTGAAGGGGCCGGGTATGGCTACACCTTC.

The CDR3 bases are TGTGCCAGCAGTTTGGCTAGCGGGGGGGCGACAGATACGCAGTATTTT. Translated, it gives CASSLASGGATDTQYF. The chain employs TRBV6-5 and TRBJ2-3; 12 positions match TRBD2. The CDR3 spans 16 residues. Germline trimming cut 4 bases from V and 3 bases from J; bases unmatched to any gene: 5. CDR1 is MNHEY and CDR2 is SVGAGI in the germline V gene.

J is TRBJ1-3 and V is TRBV25-1, with D perhaps TRBD1 (6 bases). Germline CDR1 MGHDK, CDR2 SYGVNS. The CDR3 contains 13 residues. The V end was cut by 7 bases, the J end by 3 bases, with 10 bases between. The CDR3 spells CASTRGIGNTIYF. Written as DNA, the CDR3 is TGTGCCAGCACAAGGGGGATTGGAAACACCATATATTTT.

The J gene is TRBJ2-3, the V gene TRBV9; D possibly corresponds to TRBD2 (6 bases). The CDR3 has 17 amino acids. Per the germline V gene, CDR1 is SGDLS and CDR2 is YYNGEE. Between the trimmed V and J ends, which lost 0 bases and 5 bases, there was a span of 19 bases. The CDR3 spells CASSVDTRAGWKDTQYF. The CDR3 nucleotides are TGTGCCAGCAGCGTAGATACCAGGGCGGGATGGAAAGATACGCAGTATTTT.

The CDR3 nucleotides read TGTGCCAGCAGTAAGGGACTGAGTGGGACCCAGTACTTC. Translated: CASSKGLSGTQYF. The rearrangement links TRBV6-5 to TRBJ2-5; a possible D gene is TRBD2 (6 bases). There are 13 residues in the CDR3. Looked up from germline, CDR1 is MNHEY and CDR2 is SVGAGI. Trimming removed 5 bases from V and 7 bases from J, with 14 bases in between.

This sequence joins TRBV6-1 and TRBJ1-4; 7 nucleotides match TRBD1. The CDR3 totals 14 residues. Germline trimming cut 6 bases from V and 8 bases from J; bases unmatched to any gene: 9. Germline CDR1 is MNHNS and CDR2 is SASEGT. The CDR3 coding sequence is TGTGCCAGCAGGTTCGGTCAGGGGGAAGAAAAACTGTTTTTT. Its translation is CASRFGQGEEKLFF.

This chain links TRBV30 with TRBJ2-2; D possibly corresponds to TRBD1 (6 bases). Germline V gene lookup returns CDR1 GTSNPN and CDR2 SVGIG (reference sequence). Trimming cost V 3 bases and J 5 bases, with 16 bases left between them. This CDR3 has 15 residues. In nucleotides, the CDR3 is TGTGCCTGGAGGGTCCAGGGGTCCCATACCGGGGAGCTGTTTTTT. It codes for CAWRVQGSHTGELFF.

As to this clone: An end of the junction does not agree with germline; a read error may underlie this. The chain links TRBV2 to TRBJ1-3; 12 bases line up with TRBD1. The CDR3 totals 14 residues. The germline CDR1 and CDR2 sequences are SNHLY and FYNNEI. CDR3 sequence: CASREGTGGNTIYF. DNA of the CDR3: TGTGCCAGCAGGGAAGGGACAGGGGGCAACACCATATATTTT. Supplemented by reference TRBV2 and TRBJ1-3, the full variable domain reads EPEVTQTPSHQVTQMGQEVILRCVPISNHLYFYWYRQILGQKVEFLVSFYNNEISEKSEIFDDQFSVERPDGSNFTLKIRSTKLEDSAMYFCASREGTGGNTIYFGEGSWLTVV.

The CDR3 nucleotides read TGTGCCAGCAGGAGGACAGGGGGCACTGAAGCTTTCTTT. Encoded protein: CASRRTGGTEAFF. The gene calls are TRBV6-4 and TRBJ1-1; 10 nucleotides agree with TRBD1. The trim removed 6 bases at V and 4 bases at J, leaving 2 bases unmatched. Germline V gene lookup returns CDR1 MRHNA and CDR2 SNTAGT. This CDR3 comprises 13 residues.